This T cell receptor (beta chain) was retrieved from a study of T cell responses to AZD1222 COVID-19 vaccine. Germline values: CDR1 SGHVS, CDR2 FNYEAQ. V was clipped by 1 base and J by 5 bases, with 8 bases between them. The CDR3 length is 13 residues. Assay used: immunoSEQ multiplex PCR; TCRdb lists only in-frame clones, some missing. The sample records 50,000 to 70,000 clones, approximately 85% being singletons. The J gene is TRBJ1-1, the V gene TRBV7-6, with D possibly TRBD1 on 5 matching bases. The material sequenced was peripheral blood, taken on day 0 of MenACWY control vaccination. The source is an adult in good health. The CDR3 loop reads CASSLGGVTEAFF. The CDR3 coding sequence is TGTGCCAGCAGCTTAGGGGGGGTAACTGAAGCTTTCTTT.